This passage covers 28 T cell receptor beta chains from one sample sequenced in a study of T cells after posttransplantation cyclophosphamide. This table comes from immunoSEQ multiplex PCR, and its TCRdb copy is limited to in-frame clones, with some not included. The sample carries tens of thousands of clones, about 93% recorded once. Sequencing was carried out using PBMCs. The receptor set was obtained from a woman younger than 45 in good health and a related stem cell transplant donor.

The CDR3 bases are TGTGCCAGCAGCCATGGGGGAGGAGGTTCACCCCTCCACTTT. This encodes CASSHGGGGSPLHF. V and J are TRBV16 and TRBJ1-6, with TRBD1 as a possible D gene (5 bases). This CDR3 is 14 amino acids long. The germline V gene encodes CDR1 KGHSY and CDR2 FQNENV. V lost 3 bases to trimming and J lost 9 bases, with 12 bases between them.

CDR3 in DNA: TGTGCCAGCAGACCCTGGGGTAGCGGGGAGCAAGAGACCCAGTACTTC. This sequence encodes CASRPWGSGEQETQYF. This chain connects TRBV6-6 to TRBJ2-5, with 8 positions matching TRBD2. The V segment lost 6 bases and the J segment 2 bases; nucleotides outside the gene matches: 11. The CDR3 extends over 16 amino acids. Germline CDR1 MNHNY, CDR2 SVGAGI (reference sequence).

This sequence joins TRBV6-1 and TRBJ1-5; 8 bases line up with TRBD1. From germline, CDR1 is MNHNS and CDR2 SASEGT. The CDR3 length is 15 residues. V trimming: 1 base; J trimming: 5 bases; junction bases outside the gene matches: 4. The CDR3 spells CASSEVGQGHQPQHF. The CDR3 DNA follows: TGTGCCAGCAGTGAAGTCGGACAGGGCCATCAGCCCCAGCATTTT.

The chain has TRBV5-4 and TRBJ2-1, with D perhaps given as TRBD1 or TRBD2 (6 bases each). V lost 0 bases and J lost 4, with 14 bases in between. Germline lookup yields CDR1 SGHNT and CDR2 YYREEE (reference sequence). The CDR3 consists of 16 residues. The CDR3 reads CASSLDPGGAYNEQFF. CDR3 nucleotide sequence: TGTGCCAGCAGCTTGGACCCCGGGGGCGCATACAATGAGCAGTTCTTC.

The J gene is TRBJ1-1, the V gene TRBV2, with TRBD1 as a possible D gene (6 bases). V dropped 5 bases and J dropped 5 bases, with 24 bases sitting between them. CDR1 is SNHLY, CDR2 FYNNEI, per germline. CDR3 size: 17 residues. CDR3 sequence (DNA): TGTGCCAGCAGTCACAGGGAGTGGAATGATGTTAGTACTGAAGCTTTCTTT. Its protein is CASSHREWNDVSTEAFF.

This rearrangement joins TRBV19 to TRBJ2-1; a weak D match, TRBD2 (6 bases). Trimming took off 7 bases at V and 5 bases at J, with 15 bases between the two ends. Germline loops: CDR1 LNHDA, CDR2 SQIVND (reference sequence). CDR3 length: 14 amino acids. CDR3 amino acids: CASTRFGGNNEQFF. The CDR3 nucleotides are TGTGCCAGTACGCGGTTTGGGGGGAACAATGAGCAGTTCTTC.

DNA for the CDR3: TGTGCCAGCAGCTTGTCTATCCAAGAGACCCAGTACTTC. Translating it yields CASSLSIQETQYF. V is TRBV5-5 and J is TRBJ2-5; D call uncertain. V lost 1 base and J 1 base, leaving 5 bases between the germline ends. The CDR3 consists of 13 residues. CDR1 and CDR2 from the germline V gene are SGHKS and YYEKEE (reference sequence).

The V gene is TRBV14, the J gene TRBJ1-1, with no clear D. V dropped 5 bases and J dropped 4 bases, with 17 bases sitting between them. This CDR3 has 15 residues. Germline CDR1 is SGHDN and CDR2 is FVKESK. Written as DNA, the CDR3 is TGTGCCAGCAGCTTCCGTCTAAGGGAGGGCACTGAAGCTTTCTTT. Amino acid sequence: CASSFRLREGTEAFF.

The chain employs TRBV5-5 and TRBJ1-2, with 7 bases lining up with TRBD1. Losses at the gene ends were 4 bases for V and 6 bases for J; bases not matched to a gene: 9. This CDR3 comprises 14 residues. The germline V gene has CDR1 SGHKS and CDR2 YYEKEE (reference sequence). The CDR3 region is CASSVGTVDHGYTF. The CDR3 region has the DNA TGTGCCAGCAGCGTCGGGACAGTGGACCATGGCTACACCTTC.

This chain links TRBV1 with TRBJ1-4; no check of the table's D call, TRBD1, against the DNA was made. TRBV1 is given as a pseudogene. This CDR3 is 15 amino acids long. The CDR3 region is CTSSQGGQLNEKLFF. The CDR3 DNA sequence: TGCACCAGCAGCCAAGGGGGACAATTAAATGAAAAACTGTTTTTT.

This clone was observed a single time. The chain recombines TRBV6-1 with TRBJ1-1, with D unresolved. Germline V gene lookup returns CDR1 MNHNS and CDR2 SASEGT. V was cut by 7 bases and J by 1 base, with 10 bases left in between. There are 13 residues in the CDR3. This CDR3 reads CASNSRGNTEAFF. DNA of the CDR3: TGTGCCAGCAACAGTAGAGGGAACACTGAAGCTTTCTTT.

The chain is built from TRBV7-9 and TRBJ1-1, with 9 bases fitting TRBD1. This CDR3 has 17 amino acids. Germline trimming cut 5 bases from V and 5 bases from J; bases unmatched to any gene: 15. Germline V gene data show CDR1 as SEHNR and CDR2 as FQNEAQ (reference sequence). CDR3 sequence reads: CASSPRDRDSFGTEAFF. The CDR3 bases are TGTGCCAGCAGCCCCCGGGACAGGGATAGTTTTGGAACTGAAGCTTTCTTT.

The chain uses TRBV25-1 and TRBJ2-2; D is unresolved. CDR1 and CDR2 (germline): MGHDK, SYGVNS. V was pared by 5 bases and J by 4 bases, with 8 bases between. The CDR3 is made up of 13 amino acids. The DNA for the CDR3 is TGTGCCAGCAGTAGGGAAAGCACCGGGGAGCTGTTTTTT. Its translation is CASSRESTGELFF. The variable domain in full, with the rest retrieved from reference TRBV25-1 and TRBJ2-2, is EADIYQTPRYLVIGTGKKITLECSQTMGHDKMYWYQQDPGMELHLIHYSYGVNSTEKGDLSSESTVSRIRTEHFPLTLESARPSHTSQYLCASSRESTGELFFGEGSRLTVL.

V gene TRBV21-1 combines with J gene TRBJ1-4. TRBV21-1 is a recognized pseudogene. The CDR3 contains 17 residues. The CDR3 nucleotides read TGTGCCAGCAGCAAACTACTATTTTTAGGGTGGCGTGAAAAACTGTTTTTT. This sequence encodes CASSKLLFLGWREKLFF.

The V gene is TRBV28, the J gene TRBJ2-7; D is ambiguous. Looked up from germline, CDR1 is MDHEN and CDR2 is SYDVKM. The CDR3 is 13 amino acids. Between the trimmed V and J ends, which lost 2 bases and 9 bases, there was a span of 14 bases. The CDR3 DNA reads TGTGCCAGCAGTTTAATCACGAAACCATTGCAGTACTTC. Residues: CASSLITKPLQYF.

The genes are TRBV7-2 and TRBJ1-1, with a weak D call TRBD1 (6 bases). The CDR3 is 16 residues long. The ends were cut back, 2 bases at V and 5 bases at J, with 18 bases in the middle. CDR1 is SGHTA, CDR2 FQGNSA, per germline. This CDR3 is CASSLLGGFIGTEAFF. As DNA, the CDR3 is TGTGCCAGCAGCTTATTAGGGGGATTTATTGGAACTGAAGCTTTCTTT.

J is TRBJ1-1 and V is TRBV7-2; no reliable D call. This CDR3 contains 13 residues. The germline V gene has CDR1 SGHTA and CDR2 FQGNSA. V gave up 1 base and J gave up 8 bases, with 11 bases separating them. The CDR3 spells CASSLGPNREAFF. CDR3 sequence (DNA): TGTGCCAGCAGCTTAGGGCCTAACCGGGAAGCTTTCTTT.

The V call is TRBV14, the J call TRBJ2-3; 12 positions agree with TRBD2. V lost 2 bases, J lost 1 base, and 7 bases stayed unmatched. Germline values: CDR1 SGHDN, CDR2 FVKESK. This CDR3 spans 18 amino acids. The CDR3, as DNA: TGTGCCAGCAGCCAACTAGCGGGGGGGACGTTTGGCACAGATACGCAGTATTTT. It encodes CASSQLAGGTFGTDTQYF.

The chain carries TRBV5-4 and TRBJ1-4; no definite D call. Germline V CDR1 and CDR2: SGHNT, YYREEE (reference sequence). V lost 1 base to trimming and J lost 4 bases, with 11 bases between them. The CDR3 extends over 15 amino acids. This chain's CDR3 is CASSLSSGDNEKLFF. Here the CDR3 DNA reads TGTGCCAGCAGCTTGAGTTCCGGTGATAATGAAAAACTGTTTTTT.

This clone has only one observation. V gene TRBV11-3 combines with J gene TRBJ2-3; 10 bases align to TRBD2. The length of the CDR3 is 16 residues. V lost 5 bases and J lost 0; bases outside the gene matches: 5. Germline V lookup: CDR1 SGHNT, CDR2 YENEEA. Here the CDR3 DNA reads TGTGCCAGCAGCCCAGGACTAGCGGAGAGCACAGATACGCAGTATTTT. This translates into CASSPGLAESTDTQYF.

This rearrangement joins TRBV5-6 to TRBJ2-3; no clear D gene. Per the germline V gene, CDR1 is SGHDT and CDR2 is YYEEEE. V was cut by 4 bases and J by 0 bases, with 3 bases left in between. CDR3 length: 12 residues. The CDR3 coding sequence is TGTGCCAGCAGCACAAGCACAGATACGCAGTATTTT. Protein: CASSTSTDTQYF.

This rearrangement joins TRBV5-4 to TRBJ2-2, with 10 nucleotides matching TRBD2. There are 16 residues in the CDR3. V gave up 2 bases and J gave up 1 base; unmatched junction bases: 2. In germline, CDR1 is SGHNT, CDR2 YYREEE (reference sequence). The CDR3 spells CASSLAGGVNTGELFF. The CDR3 nucleotides are TGTGCCAGCAGCTTAGCGGGGGGGGTGAACACCGGGGAGCTGTTTTTT.

The chain recombines TRBV11-3 with TRBJ1-1; D is unresolved. The V end lost 0 bases, the J end lost 7 bases, and 6 bases lay between the germline ends. The CDR3 contains 12 residues. Germline values: CDR1 SGHNT, CDR2 YENEEA. The CDR3 nucleotides are TGTGCCAGCAGCTTAGAGGGTGGTGAAGCTTTCTTT. Protein: CASSLEGGEAFF.

This chain uses TRBV4-3 with TRBJ1-1; unclear D gene. Germline loops: CDR1 LGHNA, CDR2 YSLEER. The CDR3 runs to 14 residues. Trimming took 0 bases from V and 8 from J, leaving 13 bases between them. CDR3 nucleotide sequence: TGCGCCAGCAGCCAAGATCTAGACGGGGTAGAAGCTTTCTTT. It is translated as CASSQDLDGVEAFF.

This sequence joins TRBV7-8 and TRBJ2-7; no firm D call. The CDR3 contains 16 residues. V lost 2 bases, J lost 2 bases, and 16 bases lay in between. The germline CDR1 and CDR2 sequences are SGHVS and FQNEAQ. The CDR3 here is CASSLWQDATTYEQYF. For the CDR3, the DNA is TGTGCCAGCAGCTTATGGCAGGACGCGACAACCTACGAGCAGTACTTC.

V is TRBV4-2 and J is TRBJ2-7; TRBD1 is a possible D gene (5 bases). With 2 bases removed from V and 1 base from J, the gap between germline ends came to 15 bases. CDR3 length: 16 residues. Germline V gene sequence: CDR1 LGHNA, CDR2 YNFKEQ. The CDR3 bases are TGTGCCAGCAGCCAATTATTGGACACTGGGTCCTACGAGCAGTACTTC. Protein product: CASSQLLDTGSYEQYF.

In DNA form, the CDR3 reads TGTGCCAGCAGCGGGCAGGGACAGGGCTGGGAGACCCAGTACTTC. As protein: CASSGQGQGWETQYF. The chain recombines TRBV7-2 with TRBJ2-5; 9 bases fit TRBD1. The CDR3 sequence is 15 residues long. V lost 5 bases to trimming and J lost 5 bases; unmatched junction nucleotides: 9. Germline assignment: CDR1 SGHTA and CDR2 FQGNSA.

This chain joins TRBV19 and TRBJ2-5; 7 bases are shared with TRBD1. Germline V gene data show CDR1 as LNHDA and CDR2 as SQIVND (reference sequence). The CDR3 loop spans 14 amino acids. Germline trimming cut 5 bases from V and 1 base from J; bases unmatched to any gene: 4. CDR3 nucleotide sequence: TGTGCCAGTAGTTCTCAGGGGGTCCAAGAGACCCAGTACTTC. This translates into CASSSQGVQETQYF.